Each of the 13 T cell receptor beta chains below was sequenced from the same sample in a study of T-cell reconstitution after alpha-beta-depleted transplantation in children. For TCRbeta, the library was prepared with unique molecular identifiers. TCRdb recomputed calls from the PCR reads with MiXCR, one row per CDR3 protein. The sample gives fewer than 700,000 distinct CDR3 sequences, 13% of which show up once; approximately 2% is in the top ten. The source was PBMCs, mostly from graft donor cells, collected 360 days after TCRalphabeta/CD19-depleted stem cell transplant. All receptors derive from a male patient under 18 who had a stem cell transplant for acute myeloid leukemia, so the T cells may come from the graft donor.

This clonotype was counted ten times or more. The V gene is TRBV6-2 or TRBV6-3, the J gene TRBJ2-7; D not certain. This CDR3 contains 15 residues. V was shortened by 7 bases and J by 2 bases, with 18 bases between the two germline ends. Germline CDR1 and CDR2: MNHEY and SVGEGT. CDR3 nucleotide sequence: TGTGCCAGCAATTGGGGTGGCGTGGCTACCTACGAGCAGTACTTC. It translates to CASNWGGVATYEQYF.

This clonotype came up a few times. The chain is built from TRBV28 and TRBJ2-1, with TRBD2 identical over 12 bases. Germline CDR1 reads MDHEN; CDR2 reads SYDVKM. V lost 5 bases and J lost 3; bases outside the gene matches: 8. The CDR3 consists of 17 residues. CDR3 loop: CASSHPSGRAGYNEQFF. CDR3 nucleotide sequence: TGTGCCAGCAGTCACCCTAGCGGGAGGGCCGGCTACAATGAGCAGTTCTTC.

This clonotype has just a few counts. The gene calls are TRBV10-3 and TRBJ2-5; 9 nucleotides line up with TRBD2. Germline V gene lookup returns CDR1 ENHRY and CDR2 SYGVKD. The CDR3 sequence is 14 residues long. V trimming: 10 bases; J trimming: 2 bases; junction bases outside the gene matches: 8. CDR3 sequence: CATGLALVQETQYF. The CDR3 nucleotides read TGTGCCACCGGACTAGCGCTAGTTCAAGAGACCCAGTACTTC.

Many counts were recorded for this clonotype. The J gene is TRBJ2-7, the V gene TRBV5-5; 8 bases line up with TRBD2. Germline CDR1 reads SGHKS; CDR2 reads YYEKEE (reference sequence). With V trimmed by 5 bases and J by 0 bases, 4 bases remained unmatched. This CDR3 region has 14 residues. CDR3: CASRSLAVSYEQYF. Written as DNA, the CDR3 is TGTGCCAGCAGATCACTAGCGGTCTCCTACGAGCAGTACTTC. Full variable domain (outside the CDR3, taken from reference TRBV5-5 and TRBJ2-7): DAGVTQSPTHLIKTRGQQVTLRCSPISGHKSVSWYQQVLGQGPQFIFQYYEKEERGRGNFPDRFSARQFPNYSSELNVNALLLGDSALYLCASRSLAVSYEQYFGPGTRLTVT.

The table lists this clonotype with a few counts. The rearrangement links TRBV20-1 to TRBJ2-3, with 9 bases fitting TRBD1. Germline CDR1 and CDR2: DFQATT and SNEGSKA (reference sequence). The CDR3 loop spans 15 amino acids. V lost 6 bases to trimming and J lost 2 bases; unmatched junction nucleotides: 9. This chain's CDR3 is CSASSTGGPTDTQYF. Written as DNA, the CDR3 is TGCAGTGCCTCGTCGACAGGGGGTCCCACAGATACGCAGTATTTT.

This chain joins TRBV4-1 and TRBJ2-1; no definite D call. This CDR3 contains 13 residues. Trimming shortened V by 3 bases and J by 9 bases, and 12 bases separated the two germline ends. Germline lookup yields CDR1 MGHRA and CDR2 YSYEKL. The CDR3 reads CASSQRQTSEQFF. The DNA for the CDR3 is TGCGCCAGCAGCCAGAGGCAGACAAGTGAGCAGTTCTTC.

This clonotype has a handful of counts. The chain recombines TRBV14 with TRBJ2-5; 10 positions match TRBD2. Per the germline V gene, CDR1 is SGHDN and CDR2 is FVKESK. With 1 base clipped from V and 5 bases from J, the junction kept 10 bases outside the gene matches. The CDR3 sequence is 17 residues long. Here the CDR3 reads CASSQGILAGVRETQYF. In DNA, the CDR3 is TGTGCCAGCAGCCAAGGAATTCTAGCGGGAGTACGGGAGACCCAGTACTTC.

This clonotype was observed at least ten times. The chain couples TRBV3-1 to TRBJ2-7; weak D call: TRBD2 (6 bases). The CDR3 extends over 15 amino acids. V gave up 2 bases and J gave up 3 bases, with 14 bases separating them. CDR1 is LGHDT and CDR2 is YNNKEL in the germline V gene (reference sequence). CDR3 nucleotides: TGTGCCAGCAGCCAAACACCGGAGGGCCGCTACGAGCAGTACTTC. Protein: CASSQTPEGRYEQYF.

The table lists this clonotype with a few counts. This rearrangement joins TRBV20-1 to TRBJ2-4, with D possibly TRBD2 on 5 matching bases. Germline V gene data show CDR1 as DFQATT and CDR2 as SNEGSKA (reference sequence). This CDR3 contains 15 residues. V shed 5 bases and J shed 0 bases, with 14 bases lying between them. DNA for the CDR3: TGCAGTGCTTCCCAGCCGGGGATAGCCAAAAACATTCAGTACTTC. It encodes CSASQPGIAKNIQYF.

This clonotype has more than one count but fewer than ten. V is TRBV28 and J is TRBJ2-5; D might be TRBD1 (5 bases). V was trimmed by 6 bases and J by 0 bases, leaving 14 bases between them. The CDR3 is 15 residues long. Germline loops: CDR1 MDHEN, CDR2 SYDVKM. CDR3 nucleotide sequence: TGTGCCAGCAGAGCAGGGTGGGGTTACCAAGAGACCCAGTACTTC. Encoded protein: CASRAGWGYQETQYF.

This chain connects TRBV10-3 to TRBJ2-5; 8 nucleotides line up with TRBD1. Germline V CDR1 and CDR2: ENHRY, SYGVKD. The CDR3 is 14 amino acids. Trimming at V came to 2 bases and at J to 13 bases, leaving 12 bases not matched to a gene. CDR3: CAISEIQQGAPGYF. CDR3 DNA: TGTGCCATCAGTGAGATCCAGCAGGGGGCGCCCGGGTACTTC.

This clonotype has only a few counts. This chain joins TRBV24-1 and TRBJ2-2; D is undetermined. Germline CDR1 KGHDR, CDR2 SFDVKD. CDR3 length: 15 amino acids. V shed 3 bases and J shed 1 base, with 8 bases lying between them. The chain's CDR3 is CATSDLRRNTGELFF. For the CDR3, the DNA is TGTGCCACCAGTGATCTCAGGAGGAACACCGGGGAGCTGTTTTTT.

This chain links TRBV18 with TRBJ2-7; either TRBD1 or TRBD2 may supply D (6 bases each). There are 15 residues in the CDR3. The V gene's germline CDR1 is KGHSH and CDR2 LQKENI. The V gene lost 0 bases and the J gene lost 1 base, with 10 bases spanning the gap. CDR3 region: CASSPPEGGSYEQYF. The CDR3 DNA follows: TGTGCCAGCTCACCACCGGAAGGGGGGTCCTACGAGCAGTACTTC.